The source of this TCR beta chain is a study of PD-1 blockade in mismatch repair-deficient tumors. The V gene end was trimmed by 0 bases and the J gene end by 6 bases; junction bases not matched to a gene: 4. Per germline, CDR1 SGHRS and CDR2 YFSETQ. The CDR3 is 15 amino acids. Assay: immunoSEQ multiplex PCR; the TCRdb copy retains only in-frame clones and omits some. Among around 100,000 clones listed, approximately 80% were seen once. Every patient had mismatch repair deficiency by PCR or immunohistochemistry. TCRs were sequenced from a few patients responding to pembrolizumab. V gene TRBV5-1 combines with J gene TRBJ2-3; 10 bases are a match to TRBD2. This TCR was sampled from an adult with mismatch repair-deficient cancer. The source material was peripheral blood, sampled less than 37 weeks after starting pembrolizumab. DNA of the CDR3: TGCGCCAGCAGCTTGGTTAGCGGGAGGCGGGATACGCAGTATTTT. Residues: CASSLVSGRRDTQYF.